The 21 T cell receptor beta chains in this list originate from one sample, sequenced in a study of OX40 agonist ivuxolimab in advanced cancers. Repertoires were generated with immunoSEQ multiplex PCR, while TCRdb's copy carries only in-frame clones and drops some. Counted here are 65,000 to 95,000 clones, about 92% occurring once; the ten biggest clones make up 4% to 5%. Material: CD4+ or CD8+ T cells sorted from blood, obtained in a trial of the OX40 agonist ivuxolimab. All receptors derive from an adult with an advanced solid tumor such as melanoma, head and neck, liver or kidney cancer.

The chain uses TRBV11-2 and TRBJ2-7; the match to TRBD1 covers 8 bases. The germline CDR1 and CDR2 sequences are SGHAT and FQNNGV. The length of the CDR3 is 14 residues. J gave up 4 bases and V 5 bases, and 7 bases lay outside the gene matches. CDR3: CASSPGQGNYEQYF. The DNA of the CDR3 is TGTGCCAGCAGCCCTGGACAGGGTAATTACGAGCAGTACTTC.

The CDR3 coding sequence is TGTGCCAGCAGTTTAGGGGGAGGGGGCCCCGAAAAAGAGCAGTTCTTC. Its protein product is CASSLGGGGPEKEQFF. V is TRBV28 and J is TRBJ2-1; either TRBD1 or TRBD2 may supply D (7 bases each). The germline gives CDR1 MDHEN, CDR2 SYDVKM. The CDR3 is 16 amino acids. Trimming took off 2 bases at V and 10 bases at J, with 21 bases between the two ends.

This chain uses TRBV2 with TRBJ2-7, with 7 bases matching TRBD1. Germline CDR1 SNHLY, CDR2 FYNNEI. The CDR3 sequence is 14 residues long. The ends lost 5 bases at V and 3 bases at J; junction bases unmatched: 7. CDR3 protein: CASSPDRVNYEQYF. In DNA, the CDR3 is TGTGCCAGCAGTCCAGACAGGGTAAACTACGAGCAGTACTTC.

This chain joins TRBV7-8 and TRBJ2-7; 7 bases align to TRBD2. Germline-derived CDR1 and CDR2 are SGHVS and FQNEAQ. This CDR3 contains 13 residues. The junction had 9 bases not matched to a gene; V was cut back by 8 bases and J by 5 bases. The DNA for the CDR3 is TGTGCCAGCGGCCGACTAGCCAACCACGAGCAGTACTTC. Protein: CASGRLANHEQYF.

The count of this clone is one. The chain combines TRBV28 with TRBJ2-2, with D possibly being TRBD1 (7 bases). Per the germline V gene, CDR1 is MDHEN and CDR2 is SYDVKM. V was cut by 5 bases and J by 6 bases, with 19 bases left in between. The CDR3 has 16 residues. The CDR3 here is CASSQSAGRGAGELFF. CDR3 bases: TGTGCCAGCAGTCAATCAGCGGGCAGGGGGGCCGGGGAGCTGTTTTTT.

V is TRBV6-5 and J is TRBJ2-6; the D is unclear. The CDR3 covers 16 residues. V lost 0 bases and J lost 0, with 6 bases in between. Germline V gene sequence: CDR1 MNHEY, CDR2 SVGAGI. CDR3 in DNA: TGTGCCAGCAGTTACTCGATCAACTCTGGGGCCAACGTCCTGACTTTC. Encoded protein: CASSYSINSGANVLTF.

The gene calls are TRBV5-3 and TRBJ2-5, with D unclear. TRBV5-3 is marked as an open reading frame, function uncertain. V shed 4 bases and J shed 5 bases, with 18 bases lying between them. The CDR3 is made up of 15 amino acids. This CDR3 reads CARSPQARASETQYF. The CDR3 DNA reads as TGTGCCAGAAGCCCTCAGGCTAGGGCGTCCGAGACCCAGTACTTC.

The chain employs TRBV25-1 and TRBJ2-7; TRBD2 aligns across 11 bases. Germline V gene lookup returns CDR1 MGHDK and CDR2 SYGVNS. The junction had 7 bases not matched to a gene; V was cut back by 6 bases and J by 3 bases. The CDR3 consists of 15 residues. The CDR3 here is CASSEPGTSGYEQYF. Here the CDR3 DNA reads TGTGCCAGCAGCGAACCCGGGACTAGCGGCTACGAGCAGTACTTC.

The rearrangement joins TRBV28 to TRBJ2-2; TRBD2 aligns across 8 bases. The trim removed 6 bases at V and 5 bases at J, leaving 20 bases unmatched. The CDR3 has 19 residues. The germline CDR1 and CDR2 sequences are MDHEN and SYDVKM. CDR3 coding DNA: TGTGCCAGCAGACTGAGGGCTAGCGGGTCCTCCTCTGGGACCGGGGAGCTGTTTTTT. Encoded protein: CASRLRASGSSSGTGELFF. The full variable domain, its missing parts supplied by reference TRBV28 and TRBJ2-2, is DVKVTQSSRYLVKRTGEKVFLECVQDMDHENMFWYRQDPGLGLRLIYFSYDVKMKEKGDIPEGYSVSREKKERFSLILESASTNQTSMYLCASRLRASGSSSGTGELFFGEGSRLTVL.

This clone was observed a single time. The genes are TRBV27 and TRBJ2-3; maybe TRBD2 (6 bases). Germline V gene lookup returns CDR1 MNHEY and CDR2 SMNVEV (reference sequence). Trimming shortened V by 1 base and J by 0 bases, and 11 bases separated the two germline ends. There are 16 residues in the CDR3. The CDR3 DNA reads TGTGCCAGCAGTTTATTGCGGGGACTTAGCACAGATACGCAGTATTTT. Translating gives CASSLLRGLSTDTQYF.

In DNA form, the CDR3 reads TGTGCCAGCAGCAAACTCGCGTTCTATGGCTACACCTTC. Its protein product is CASSKLAFYGYTF. This chain connects TRBV6-5 to TRBJ1-2; unclear D gene. This CDR3 is built from 13 residues. The germline gives CDR1 MNHEY, CDR2 SVGAGI. V was shortened by 6 bases and J by 4 bases, with 12 bases between the two germline ends.

The chain recombines TRBV11-3 with TRBJ2-7; D is perhaps TRBD1 (5 bases). Trimming stripped 2 bases from V and 2 bases from J, with 10 bases between. This CDR3 region has 14 residues. Looked up from germline, CDR1 is SGHNT and CDR2 is YENEEA. CDR3 sequence: CASSLFETAYEQYF. CDR3 nucleotide sequence: TGTGCCAGCAGCTTATTTGAGACAGCCTACGAGCAGTACTTC.

The chain combines TRBV28 with TRBJ2-1, with TRBD2 matching over 13 bases. CDR1 is MDHEN, CDR2 SYDVKM, per germline. The CDR3 has 16 residues. J gave up 8 bases and V 5 bases, and 9 bases lay outside the gene matches. CDR3 region: CASSVATSGRRDEQFF. In DNA form, the CDR3 reads TGTGCCAGCAGTGTCGCGACTAGCGGGAGGCGGGATGAGCAGTTCTTC. The entire variable domain, with the rest obtained from reference TRBV28 and TRBJ2-1, is as follows: DVKVTQSSRYLVKRTGEKVFLECVQDMDHENMFWYRQDPGLGLRLIYFSYDVKMKEKGDIPEGYSVSREKKERFSLILESASTNQTSMYLCASSVATSGRRDEQFFGPGTRLTVL.

This clone was seen just once. The chain joins TRBV5-1 to TRBJ1-3; no reliable D call. This CDR3 contains 15 residues. Trimming took off 2 bases at V and 4 bases at J, with 13 bases between the two ends. CDR1 is SGHRS and CDR2 is YFSETQ in the germline V gene. The CDR3 region has the DNA TGCGCCAGCAGCTTCGGGGATTTCGAGGGAAACACCATATATTTT. Amino acid sequence: CASSFGDFEGNTIYF.

V and J are TRBV27 and TRBJ1-5; D is uncertain. Per germline, CDR1 MNHEY and CDR2 SMNVEV (reference sequence). Trimming took off 9 bases at V and 3 bases at J, with 15 bases between the two ends. The CDR3 sequence is 14 residues long. CDR3 in DNA: TGTGCCAGAATGGCTATGATGAACAATCAGCCCCAGCATTTT. Translated: CARMAMMNNQPQHF.

This clone was counted many times. The genes are TRBV2 and TRBJ2-2; 10 bases fit TRBD2. V trimming: 7 bases; J trimming: 6 bases; junction bases outside the gene matches: 8. This CDR3 spans 15 amino acids. Germline lookup yields CDR1 SNHLY and CDR2 FYNNEI. CDR3 in DNA: TGTGCCAGCAAAAGCAGCGGGAGGGCCCCCGGGGAGCTGTTTTTT. Residues: CASKSSGRAPGELFF.

The chain combines TRBV5-1 with TRBJ2-3; perhaps TRBD1 as D (6 bases). CDR1 and CDR2 from the germline V gene are SGHRS and YFSETQ. The CDR3 runs to 14 residues. V was shortened by 10 bases and J by 2 bases, with 17 bases between the two germline ends. The CDR3 nucleotides are TGCGCCGTTAGCCGGGACATTTTCACAGATACGCAGTATTTT. Its protein product is CAVSRDIFTDTQYF.

The chain has TRBV18 and TRBJ2-7; 9 positions match TRBD2. The V segment lost 5 bases and the J segment 4 bases; nucleotides outside the gene matches: 6. Germline V CDR1 and CDR2: KGHSH, LQKENI. The CDR3 is 14 residues long. CDR3 amino acids: CASSIAGVGYEQYF. The CDR3 DNA reads as TGTGCCAGCTCAATAGCGGGAGTGGGGTACGAGCAGTACTTC.

The rearrangement uses TRBV11-3 and TRBJ1-2; D is unresolved. Germline V gene lookup returns CDR1 SGHNT and CDR2 YENEEA. This CDR3 spans 15 amino acids. The V end was cut by 1 base, the J end by 0 bases, with 9 bases between. CDR3 amino acids: CASSLGRPSNYGYTF. Here the CDR3 DNA reads TGTGCCAGCAGCTTAGGCAGGCCTTCTAACTATGGCTACACCTTC.

The chain joins TRBV29-1 to TRBJ1-5; possible D gene TRBD1, 6 bases. The CDR3 has 14 residues. Germline V gives CDR1 SQVTM, CDR2 ANQGSEA. V was cut by 6 bases and J by 2 bases, with 14 bases left in between. CDR3 residues: CSVNTGQRNQPQHF. The CDR3 DNA reads TGCAGCGTCAATACCGGACAGCGCAATCAGCCCCAGCATTTT.

The chain recombines TRBV7-8 with TRBJ1-3; D gene unclear. V was cut by 4 bases and J by 3 bases, with 1 base left in between. The CDR3 contains 11 residues. Germline V gene data show CDR1 as SGHVS and CDR2 as FQNEAQ. CDR3 sequence reads: CASSYGNTIYF. The CDR3 nucleotides are TGTGCCAGCAGCTATGGAAACACCATATATTTT.